This T cell receptor (beta chain) was captured by sequencing in a study of blood T cell repertoires in COVID-19. Study-level background: Acute and convalescent COVID-19 specimens originated in the United States, Italy and Spain. T cells, B-cell-depleted T cells, or PBMCs supplied cDNA or gDNA.

Authors' methods: Amplification of reference gene primers was used by the study to estimate nucleated cell counts. This table comes from immunoSEQ multiplex PCR, and its TCRdb copy is limited to in-frame clones, with some not included. That table supplies the V and J calls and clone size; D and trimming were determined from the DNA. The sample lists 50,000 to 70,000 clones, around 80% occurring once. Unmatched junction bases numbered 5, after V lost 3 bases and J lost 4 bases. The CDR3 covers 16 residues. CDR1 and CDR2 from the germline V gene are LNHDA and SQIVND (reference sequence). The chain carries TRBV19 and TRBJ1-5; TRBD1 agrees at 11 bases. This receptor was taken from a woman between 55 and 75 years old with acute or convalescent COVID-19. Material: peripheral blood. The CDR3 loop is CASSIQDRGRNQPQHF. CDR3 nucleotide sequence: TGTGCCAGTAGTATCCAGGACAGGGGGCGAAATCAGCCCCAGCATTTT.